The 32 T cell receptor beta chains below were found in one sample sequenced in a study of cytotoxic CD8 clonotypes in ibrutinib-treated CLL. Assay: immunoSEQ multiplex PCR; the TCRdb copy retains only in-frame clones and omits some. The table includes under 300,000 clones, less than 85% detected once. The source material was PBMCs, sampled at disease progression, from a patient treated with ibrutinib. The receptors were gathered from a human donor with chronic lymphocytic leukemia.

V gene TRBV4-1 combines with J gene TRBJ1-2, with 9 positions matching TRBD1. Germline-derived CDR1 and CDR2 are MGHRA and YSYEKL. V trimming: 4 bases; J trimming: 5 bases; junction bases outside the gene matches: 5. The CDR3 is 14 residues long. CDR3 nucleotide sequence: TGCGCCAGCAGCCGCCTGACAGGGGGTTATGGCTACACCTTC. It specifies CASSRLTGGYGYTF.

CDR3 nucleotides: TGTGCCAGCAGCAAGCGGGACAACTCCTACGAGCAGTACTTC. This encodes CASSKRDNSYEQYF. V and J are TRBV7-9 and TRBJ2-7, with D perhaps TRBD2 (7 bases). The CDR3 totals 14 residues. Germline V gene sequence: CDR1 SEHNR, CDR2 FQNEAQ (reference sequence). The V end was cut by 5 bases, the J end by 0 bases, with 11 bases between.

The J gene is TRBJ1-3, the V gene TRBV7-6; D is uncertain. This CDR3 contains 14 residues. Germline V gene sequence: CDR1 SGHVS, CDR2 FNYEAQ. V was clipped by 5 bases and J by 0 bases, with 8 bases between them. The CDR3 DNA follows: TGTGCCAGCAGCCAGGATAACTCTGGAAACACCATATATTTT. The encoded protein is CASSQDNSGNTIYF.

The V gene is TRBV29-1, the J gene TRBJ1-4; D is unclear. The germline gives CDR1 SQVTM, CDR2 ANQGSEA. The CDR3 sequence is 12 residues long. Deletions cut 7 bases from V and 8 bases from J, with 14 bases between. The CDR3 DNA reads TGCAGCGCCCAGGAGGACCAGGAAAAACTGTTTTTT. This translates into CSAQEDQEKLFF.

The rearrangement joins TRBV5-1 to TRBJ1-5; D not resolved. The CDR3 extends over 15 amino acids. Germline V gene sequence: CDR1 SGHRS, CDR2 YFSETQ. V was shortened by 1 base and J by 0 bases, with 8 bases between the two germline ends. CDR3 in DNA: TGCGCCAGCAGCTTGAAGTCACATAGCAATCAGCCCCAGCATTTT. Translating it yields CASSLKSHSNQPQHF. Variable domain in full (rest from reference TRBV5-1 and TRBJ1-5): KAGVTQTPRYLIKTRGQQVTLSCSPISGHRSVSWYQQTPGQGLQFLFEYFSETQRNKGNFPGRFSGRQFSNSRSEMNVSTLELGDSALYLCASSLKSHSNQPQHFGDGTRLSIL.

The CDR3 DNA sequence: TGTGCCAGCAGCGCCCGGGCCTTCTATGGCTACACCTTC. Translating it yields CASSARAFYGYTF. The rearrangement joins TRBV9 to TRBJ1-2; D unresolved. The CDR3 consists of 13 residues. The germline V gene has CDR1 SGDLS and CDR2 YYNGEE. With 3 bases removed from V and 4 bases from J, the gap between germline ends came to 10 bases.

This chain connects TRBV4-1 to TRBJ2-1, with TRBD2 identical over 10 bases. Unmatched junction bases numbered 2, after V lost 4 bases and J lost 2 bases. The germline V gene encodes CDR1 MGHRA and CDR2 YSYEKL. The CDR3 length is 15 residues. CDR3 in DNA: TGCGCCAGCAGCCCCAGCGGGAGGGCCTACAATGAGCAGTTCTTC. The encoded protein is CASSPSGRAYNEQFF.

The chain has TRBV6-6 and TRBJ1-2; 9 bases align to TRBD1. Germline V gene lookup returns CDR1 MNHNY and CDR2 SVGAGI (reference sequence). The CDR3 covers 15 residues. V gave up 2 bases and J gave up 2 bases; unmatched junction bases: 3. DNA for the CDR3: TGTGCCAGCAGTTACGGAGGGACAGGGAACTATGGCTACACCTTC. Residues: CASSYGGTGNYGYTF.

The genes are TRBV6-6 and TRBJ1-1; D gene ambiguous. The CDR3 totals 12 residues. Germline assignment: CDR1 MNHNY and CDR2 SVGAGI (reference sequence). With 6 bases removed from V and 2 bases from J, the gap between germline ends came to 7 bases. CDR3 amino acids: CASRYGNTEAFF. The CDR3 DNA reads TGTGCCAGCAGGTACGGTAACACTGAAGCTTTCTTT.

The CDR3 coding sequence is TGCGCCAGCAGCCGAACGTGGCAGGGCAACAATGAGCAGTTCTTC. This translates into CASSRTWQGNNEQFF. The rearrangement uses TRBV4-3 and TRBJ2-1; a weak D match, TRBD1 (5 bases). Germline V gene data show CDR1 as LGHNA and CDR2 as YSLEER. The V end was cut by 4 bases, the J end by 5 bases, with 15 bases between. The CDR3 is 15 amino acids.

The V gene is TRBV13, the J gene TRBJ1-1, with no clear D. Germline V gene data show CDR1 as PRHDT and CDR2 as FYEKMQ (reference sequence). CDR3 length equals 13 residues. The V end lost 5 bases, the J end lost 5 bases, and 12 bases lay between the germline ends. The CDR3 loop reads CASSPRVGTEAFF. CDR3 bases: TGTGCCAGCAGCCCCCGGGTCGGGACTGAAGCTTTCTTT. The whole variable domain, remainder taken from reference TRBV13 and TRBJ1-1, is AAGVIQSPRHLIKEKRETATLKCYPIPRHDTVYWYQQGPGQDPQFLISFYEKMQSDKGSIPDRFSAQQFSDYHSELNMSSLELGDSALYFCASSPRVGTEAFFGQGTRLTVV.

The chain is built from TRBV4-1 and TRBJ2-7; possible D gene TRBD2, 5 bases. V was clipped by 0 bases and J by 9 bases, with 12 bases between them. The length of the CDR3 is 13 residues. Germline CDR1 MGHRA, CDR2 YSYEKL. The CDR3 region is CASSQDSGMGQYF. The CDR3 coding sequence is TGCGCCAGCAGCCAAGACTCCGGGATGGGGCAGTACTTC.

This chain uses TRBV7-9 with TRBJ1-4; the D gene is possibly TRBD1 (5 bases). Germline CDR1 and CDR2: SEHNR and FQNEAQ (reference sequence). This CDR3 is built from 16 residues. The V end lost 5 bases, the J end lost 3 bases, and 16 bases lay between the germline ends. In DNA, the CDR3 is TGTGCCAGCAGCCCAAAGAAGGGGCGGGCTAATGAAAAACTGTTTTTT. Its protein is CASSPKKGRANEKLFF.

This chain joins TRBV2 and TRBJ1-2; a weak D match, TRBD1 (5 bases). CDR3 length equals 14 residues. The germline V gene encodes CDR1 SNHLY and CDR2 FYNNEI. Trimming left V 10 bases short and J 4 bases short, with 19 bases between. The CDR3 region is CANYRSDSFYGYTF. CDR3 coding DNA: TGTGCCAACTACAGGTCTGATTCCTTCTATGGCTACACCTTC.

The V gene is TRBV6-1, the J gene TRBJ2-7; 9 nucleotides align to TRBD1. Germline V gives CDR1 MNHNS, CDR2 SASEGT. V was pared by 2 bases and J by 5 bases, with 7 bases of the junction left unmatched. CDR3 length: 15 amino acids. CDR3 in amino acids: CASSEFGTGRDEQYF. In nucleotides, the CDR3 is TGTGCCAGCAGTGAATTCGGGACAGGGCGCGACGAGCAGTACTTC.

The chain carries TRBV4-1 and TRBJ2-5, with TRBD1 matching 9 bases. Germline trimming cut 0 bases from V and 7 bases from J; bases unmatched to any gene: 9. Germline assignment: CDR1 MGHRA and CDR2 YSYEKL. The CDR3 length is 16 residues. The CDR3 loop is CASSQDRTGVFLTQYF. The CDR3 DNA sequence: TGCGCCAGCAGCCAAGATCGGACAGGGGTATTCTTGACCCAGTACTTC.

This clone has more than one count but fewer than ten. The chain joins TRBV9 to TRBJ1-6; D might be TRBD1 (5 bases). There are 16 residues in the CDR3. Germline V lookup: CDR1 SGDLS, CDR2 YYNGEE. Deletions cut 3 bases from V and 0 bases from J, with 10 bases between. The chain's CDR3 is CASSARESSYNSPLHF. CDR3 nucleotides: TGTGCCAGCAGCGCCAGGGAAAGCTCCTATAATTCACCCCTCCACTTT.

V gene TRBV7-9 combines with J gene TRBJ1-1; possibly TRBD1 for D (5 bases). Trimming took 8 bases from V and 4 from J, leaving 8 bases between them. The CDR3 contains 11 residues. Germline lookup yields CDR1 SEHNR and CDR2 FQNEAQ (reference sequence). CDR3 residues: CASAGSTEAFF. The CDR3 nucleotides are TGTGCCAGCGCAGGGAGCACTGAAGCTTTCTTT.

The CDR3, as DNA: TGCGCCAGCAGCCAAGCCTTCGGGTTAGCGGGAGGTCTTGAGGGCCAGTACTTC. Its translation is CASSQAFGLAGGLEGQYF. The genes are TRBV4-1 and TRBJ2-5, with TRBD2 matching 10 bases. Germline V gene sequence: CDR1 MGHRA, CDR2 YSYEKL. This CDR3 has 18 amino acids. Losses at the gene ends were 1 base for V and 10 bases for J; bases not matched to a gene: 18.

The V and J genes are TRBV20-1 and TRBJ2-2; no reliable D call. Trimming removed 7 bases at V and 5 bases at J, with 8 bases between. Germline V gene sequence: CDR1 DFQATT, CDR2 SNEGSKA (reference sequence). The CDR3 has 11 residues. The CDR3 spells CSVPATGELFF. In DNA form, the CDR3 reads TGCAGTGTCCCGGCGACCGGGGAGCTGTTTTTT.

This clone was found once. The V gene is TRBV5-1, the J gene TRBJ2-5, with D tentatively TRBD1 or TRBD2 (5 bases each). V was shortened by 0 bases and J by 5 bases, with 17 bases between the two germline ends. CDR3 length equals 16 residues. Per the germline V gene, CDR1 is SGHRS and CDR2 is YFSETQ. DNA for the CDR3: TGCGCCAGCAGCTTGGTGTGGGGGTCCCCCGTCGAGACCCAGTACTTC. Amino acids: CASSLVWGSPVETQYF.

The sample holds one count of this clone. V is TRBV5-1 and J is TRBJ2-1; the match to TRBD2 covers 11 bases. This CDR3 spans 16 amino acids. The V and J ends lost 4 bases and 3 bases, in that order; junction bases with no gene match: 6. Germline values: CDR1 SGHRS, CDR2 YFSETQ. In DNA form, the CDR3 reads TGCGCCAGCAGCATCACTACTAGCGGGAGCTACAATGAGCAGTTCTTC. This translates into CASSITTSGSYNEQFF.

The chain uses TRBV1 and TRBJ1-4. TRBV1 is tagged as a pseudogene. The CDR3 consists of 15 residues. DNA for the CDR3: TGCACCAGCAGCTTCCGGACCCTAACTAATGAAAAACTGTTTTTT. Its translation: CTSSFRTLTNEKLFF.

The chain links TRBV5-8 to TRBJ1-2; no firm D call. V was cut by 0 bases and J by 4 bases, with 16 bases left in between. This CDR3 is 16 amino acids long. CDR1 is SGHTS and CDR2 is YDEGEE in the germline V gene. CDR3 residues: CASSLDLARSLYGYTF. The CDR3 nucleotides read TGTGCCAGCAGCTTGGATCTTGCCCGATCCCTCTATGGCTACACCTTC.

This chain connects TRBV4-1 to TRBJ1-2, with D possibly TRBD1 on 5 matching bases. The CDR3 has 15 amino acids. Germline CDR1 reads MGHRA; CDR2 reads YSYEKL. Trimming stripped 1 base from V and 5 bases from J, with 14 bases between. The CDR3 reads CASSQVVGREYGYTF. The CDR3, as DNA: TGCGCCAGCAGCCAAGTTGTGGGACGCGAATATGGCTACACCTTC.

This clone was detected only a few times. This chain joins TRBV6-1 and TRBJ1-5; unclear D gene. V lost 6 bases to trimming and J lost 0 bases, with 9 bases between them. CDR3 length: 14 residues. The V gene's germline CDR1 is MNHNS and CDR2 SASEGT. Here the CDR3 reads CASRAKNSNQPQHF. The DNA for the CDR3 is TGTGCCAGCAGGGCAAAGAATAGCAATCAGCCCCAGCATTTT.

V is TRBV18 and J is TRBJ2-7; the match to TRBD1 covers 7 bases. This CDR3 region has 15 residues. In germline, CDR1 is KGHSH, CDR2 LQKENI. Trimming at V came to 2 bases and at J to 5 bases, leaving 9 bases not matched to a gene. This CDR3 reads CASSPLTGLGDEQYF. Written as DNA, the CDR3 is TGTGCCAGCTCACCATTGACAGGGCTGGGGGACGAGCAGTACTTC.

The DNA of the CDR3 is TGTGCCAGCAGTCTGACAAGGGGAAACACCATATATTTT. Residues: CASSLTRGNTIYF. The rearrangement uses TRBV2 and TRBJ1-3; D remains ambiguous. V lost 5 bases, J lost 4 bases, and 9 bases lay in between. CDR3 length: 13 residues. Germline V lookup: CDR1 SNHLY, CDR2 FYNNEI. The complete variable domain, with remaining parts taken from reference TRBV2 and TRBJ1-3, reads EPEVTQTPSHQVTQMGQEVILRCVPISNHLYFYWYRQILGQKVEFLVSFYNNEISEKSEIFDDQFSVERPDGSNFTLKIRSTKLEDSAMYFCASSLTRGNTIYFGEGSWLTVV.

The J gene is TRBJ2-3, the V gene TRBV28, with D possibly being TRBD2 (7 bases). The CDR3 contains 15 residues. CDR1 and CDR2 (germline): MDHEN, SYDVKM. Trimming shortened V by 3 bases and J by 1 base, and 11 bases separated the two germline ends. CDR3 DNA sequence: TGTGCCAGCAGTTTCGGGGGGCCGGGCACAGATACGCAGTATTTT. Translation gives CASSFGGPGTDTQYF.

Notes on this clone: The conserved phenylalanine or tryptophan is not found at the CDR3 terminus, so this likely reflects a read error. The limits of the CDR3 on the DNA are not certain, so only TCRdb's listed CDR3 is given. V and J are TRBV4-2 and TRBJ2-4; TRBD1, as called in the table, went unchecked against the DNA. The CDR3 extends over 11 residues, inclusive of both ends. The germline CDR1 and CDR2 sequences are LGHNA and YNFKEQ. The CDR3 sequence: CASSQGQGTPS.

This sequence joins TRBV7-2 and TRBJ2-7, with D perhaps matching TRBD2 (6 bases). The CDR3 runs 15 residues. Germline V gene lookup returns CDR1 SGHTA and CDR2 FQGNSA. Trimming took off 1 base at V and 4 bases at J, with 14 bases between the two ends. The CDR3 is CASSLGVGLDYEQYF. The CDR3 DNA reads TGTGCCAGCAGCTTAGGAGTGGGACTCGATTACGAGCAGTACTTC.

This clone has just one count. J is TRBJ2-1 and V is TRBV5-1; possibly TRBD2 for D (5 bases). The germline CDR1 and CDR2 sequences are SGHRS and YFSETQ. This CDR3 region has 13 residues. V was cut by 5 bases and J by 5 bases, with 11 bases left in between. CDR3 protein: CASRSGVNNEQFF. The CDR3 region has the DNA TGCGCCAGCAGGAGCGGAGTAAACAATGAGCAGTTCTTC.